This passage covers 5 T cell receptor beta chains from one sample sequenced in a study of metastatic and nonmetastatic thyroid tumors. TCRdb reprocessed the PCR reads via MiXCR. This sample carries tens of thousands of clones, about 12% of them seen once, and the ten largest clones take 7% to 10%. Patients had received no treatment of any kind before thyroid surgery. Sequencing was done on a sample of tumor tissue. The origin of the receptors is a female donor with papillary thyroid cancer or a benign thyroid nodule (not recorded which). Some clones in this sample may be carry-over from other donors' samples.

In this sample, this clone turned up many times. The chain has TRBV27 and TRBJ2-6, with a tentative D call TRBD2 (5 bases). Trimming left V 2 bases short and J 2 bases short, with 7 bases between. CDR1 is MNHEY, CDR2 SMNVEV, per germline (reference sequence). The CDR3 contains 15 residues. Written as DNA, the CDR3 is TGTGCCAGCAGTTTAGGGAGAACTGGGGCCAACGTCCTGACTTTC. Protein product: CASSLGRTGANVLTF.

This clone was observed a handful of times. A read error may account for a junction end that differs from germline. The chain is built from TRBV24-1 and TRBJ2-3; 9 bases line up with TRBD2. From germline, CDR1 is KGHDR and CDR2 SFDVKD. The length of the CDR3 is 16 residues. The CDR3 protein is CAASDLGREGIDTQYF. The CDR3 DNA sequence: TGTGCCGCCAGTGATTTAGGGCGGGAGGGCATAGATACGCAGTATTTT.

The J gene is TRBJ1-6, the V gene TRBV20-1; 8 bases fit TRBD1. This CDR3 is built from 13 residues. CDR1 is DFQATT and CDR2 is SNEGSKA in the germline V gene (reference sequence). The J segment lost 5 bases and the V segment lost 5 bases, leaving 2 bases of the junction unmatched. This CDR3 is CSARTGNNSPLHF. CDR3 bases: TGCAGTGCTCGGACAGGGAATAATTCACCCCTCCACTTT.

This clone was observed at least ten times. The CDR3 does not end in the conserved phenylalanine or tryptophan, so this is likely a read error. Because the CDR3's place on the DNA is in doubt, the DNA is left out and the CDR3 is given as listed by TCRdb. V and J are TRBV20-1 and TRBJ2-5; the D call TRBD2 from the table was never checked on the DNA. In germline, CDR1 is DFQATT, CDR2 SNEGSKA (reference sequence). The CDR3 length is 9 residues, termini included. CDR3 protein: CSPGLAAVL.

This clone was detected ten times or more. The genes are TRBV18 and TRBJ1-4; a weak D match, TRBD1 (5 bases). This CDR3 region has 17 residues. Looked up from germline, CDR1 is KGHSH and CDR2 is LQKENI. The V and J ends lost 6 bases and 5 bases respectively, with 22 bases between them. CDR3 in DNA: TGTGCCAGCTCTTCGGAGGTACCGGTAGGGGTGAATGAAAAACTGTTTTTT. Its protein is CASSSEVPVGVNEKLFF. Variable domain in full (rest from reference TRBV18 and TRBJ1-4): NAGVMQNPRHLVRRRGQEARLRCSPMKGHSHVYWYRQLPEEGLKFMVYLQKENIIDESGMPKERFSAEFPKEGPSILRIQQVVRGDSAAYFCASSSEVPVGVNEKLFFGSGTQLSVL.